The rows below give T cell receptor beta chains drawn from one sample of a study of T-cell reconstitution after alpha-beta-depleted transplantation in children. TCRdb recomputed calls from the PCR reads with MiXCR, one row per CDR3 protein. The top ten hold about 4.6% of the sample, which has 780,000 or so distinct CDR3 sequences, roughly 16% seen once. This specimen consisted of PBMCs, mostly from graft donor cells, obtained 360 days after TCRalphabeta/CD19-depleted stem cell transplant. All receptors derive from a male patient under 18 who had a stem cell transplant for acute lymphoblastic leukemia, so the T cells may come from the graft donor. Each CDR3 is given with its conserved first and last residue. The D gene is left open where the match is weak. The size entry is marked missing in some rows and otherwise reads once, few, many or a size class.

j_gene: TRBJ2-1
abundance: few
d_gene: TRBD2
v_gene: TRBV6-4
CDR3aa: CASSAGLADNEQFF
CDR3nt: TGTGCCAGCAGTGCAGGACTAGCGGACAATGAGCAGTTCTTC

j_gene: TRBJ2-7
abundance: NA
d_gene: NA
v_gene: TRBV14
CDR3aa: CASSQVGSGRAVYEQYF
CDR3nt: TGTGCCAGCAGCCAAGTCGGATCGGGGCGGGCGGTCTACGAGCAGTACTTC

j_gene: TRBJ2-7
abundance: many
d_gene: NA
v_gene: TRBV5-5
CDR3aa: CASSLDTSNSYEQYF
CDR3nt: TGTGCCAGCAGCTTGGACACTAGCAATTCCTACGAGCAGTACTTC

j_gene: TRBJ2-7
abundance: NA
d_gene: NA
v_gene: TRBV5-1
CDR3aa: CASSGLSSYEQYF
CDR3nt: TGCGCCAGCAGCGGGTTGAGCTCCTACGAGCAGTACTTC

j_gene: TRBJ2-1
abundance: NA
d_gene: NA
v_gene: TRBV7-2
CDR3aa: CASSLRGSQGGQFF
CDR3nt: TGTGCCAGCAGCTTAAGAGGGTCCCAGGGGGGGCAGTTCTTC

j_gene: TRBJ2-1
abundance: NA
d_gene: TRBD2
v_gene: TRBV15
CDR3aa: CATSRDPGLAGGFNEQFF
CDR3nt: TGTGCCACCAGCAGAGATCCGGGACTAGCGGGAGGGTTTAATGAGCAGTTCTTC

j_gene: TRBJ2-7
abundance: NA
d_gene: NA
v_gene: TRBV19
CDR3aa: CASSMWQGLYEQYF
CDR3nt: TGTGCCAGTAGTATGTGGCAGGGGCTCTACGAGCAGTACTTC

j_gene: TRBJ2-2
abundance: NA
d_gene: NA
v_gene: TRBV18
CDR3aa: CASSPHGASGTFNTGELFF
CDR3nt: TGTGCCAGCTCACCACACGGAGCTTCCGGGACATTTAACACCGGGGAGCTGTTTTTT

j_gene: TRBJ2-7
abundance: few
d_gene: NA
v_gene: TRBV27
CDR3aa: CASSSLTAHEQYF
CDR3nt: TGTGCCAGCAGTTCTCTTACGGCCCACGAGCAGTACTTC

j_gene: TRBJ2-1
abundance: NA
d_gene: NA
v_gene: TRBV12-3/TRBV12-4
CDR3aa: CASSSVDRSSYNEQFF
CDR3nt: TGTGCCAGCAGTTCGGTCGACAGGAGCTCCTACAATGAGCAGTTCTTC

j_gene: TRBJ1-2
abundance: NA
d_gene: NA
v_gene: TRBV6-2/TRBV6-3
CDR3aa: CASSYAPRYGYTF
CDR3nt: TGTGCCAGCAGTTACGCACCGCGCTATGGCTACACCTTC

j_gene: TRBJ1-5
abundance: few
d_gene: NA
v_gene: TRBV4-1
CDR3aa: CASSQDQTQPQHF
CDR3nt: TGCGCCAGCAGCCAAGATCAAACACAGCCCCAGCATTTT

j_gene: TRBJ1-5
abundance: NA
d_gene: NA
v_gene: TRBV6-5
CDR3aa: CASSPRSVFNSNQPQHF
CDR3nt: TGTGCCAGCAGTCCAAGAAGCGTTTTCAATAGCAATCAGCCCCAGCATTTT

j_gene: TRBJ2-3
abundance: once
d_gene: TRBD1
v_gene: TRBV6-1
CDR3aa: CASSVAPGQGMGGYF
CDR3nt: TGTGCCAGCAGTGTAGCGCCGGGACAGGGGATGGGTGGGTATTTT

j_gene: TRBJ2-1
abundance: NA
d_gene: TRBD1
v_gene: TRBV2
CDR3aa: CASSAKTGAREQFF
CDR3nt: TGTGCCAGCAGTGCTAAGACAGGGGCCCGGGAGCAGTTCTTC

j_gene: TRBJ2-3
abundance: NA
d_gene: TRBD2
v_gene: TRBV12-3/TRBV12-4
CDR3aa: CASSFPLAGGRTDTQYF
CDR3nt: TGTGCCAGCAGTTTCCCATTAGCGGGAGGGAGGACAGATACGCAGTATTTT

j_gene: TRBJ1-5
abundance: NA
d_gene: NA
v_gene: TRBV12-3/TRBV12-4
CDR3aa: CASRRQANQPQHF
CDR3nt: TGTGCCAGCAGGAGACAGGCAAATCAGCCCCAGCATTTT

j_gene: TRBJ2-7
abundance: few
d_gene: NA
v_gene: TRBV4-2
CDR3aa: CASSLGYGDEQYF
CDR3nt: TGTGCCAGCAGCCTAGGGTATGGGGACGAGCAGTACTTC

j_gene: TRBJ1-2
abundance: few
d_gene: NA
v_gene: TRBV12-3/TRBV12-4
CDR3aa: CASSLALGGFYGYTF
CDR3nt: TGTGCCAGCAGTTTAGCACTAGGGGGGTTCTATGGCTACACCTTC

j_gene: TRBJ2-1
abundance: many
d_gene: NA
v_gene: TRBV11-3
CDR3aa: CASSLGGSHNEQFF
CDR3nt: TGTGCCAGCAGCTTAGGAGGCAGCCACAATGAGCAGTTCTTC

j_gene: TRBJ2-7
abundance: few
d_gene: NA
v_gene: TRBV5-5
CDR3aa: CASSLVHLEQYF
CDR3nt: TGTGCCAGCAGCTTGGTCCATCTGGAGCAGTACTTC

j_gene: TRBJ2-7
abundance: NA
d_gene: NA
v_gene: TRBV29-1
CDR3aa: CSVWADPLDRREQYF
CDR3nt: TGCAGCGTCTGGGCCGATCCTCTAGACAGGCGCGAGCAGTACTTC

j_gene: TRBJ2-7
abundance: many
d_gene: TRBD1
v_gene: TRBV15
CDR3aa: CATSNNRDRVGYEQYF
CDR3nt: TGTGCCACCAGCAACAACCGGGACAGAGTTGGCTACGAGCAGTACTTC

j_gene: TRBJ2-5
abundance: many
d_gene: NA
v_gene: TRBV7-9
CDR3aa: CASSLRRSQETQYF
CDR3nt: TGTGCCAGCAGCTTACGACGGTCCCAAGAGACCCAGTACTTC

j_gene: TRBJ1-1
abundance: many
d_gene: NA
v_gene: TRBV20-1
CDR3aa: CSARDSQNTEAFF
CDR3nt: TGCAGTGCTAGAGATAGCCAGAACACTGAAGCTTTCTTT

j_gene: TRBJ1-1
abundance: few
d_gene: NA
v_gene: TRBV12-3/TRBV12-4
CDR3aa: CASSYDARNTEAFF
CDR3nt: TGTGCCAGCAGCTACGACGCTAGGAACACTGAAGCTTTCTTT

j_gene: TRBJ2-7
abundance: NA
d_gene: TRBD2
v_gene: TRBV19
CDR3aa: CASRVSGSSYEQYF
CDR3nt: TGTGCCAGTAGGGTTAGCGGGAGCTCCTACGAGCAGTACTTC

j_gene: TRBJ2-7
abundance: NA
d_gene: TRBD1
v_gene: TRBV5-1
CDR3aa: CASSPGQAPYEQYF
CDR3nt: TGCGCCAGCAGCCCGGGACAGGCCCCCTACGAGCAGTACTTC

j_gene: TRBJ2-1
abundance: NA
d_gene: TRBD2
v_gene: TRBV20-1
CDR3aa: CSARDQASGSQYNEQFF
CDR3nt: TGCAGTGCTAGAGATCAGGCTAGCGGGAGTCAGTACAATGAGCAGTTCTTC

j_gene: TRBJ2-5
abundance: NA
d_gene: NA
v_gene: TRBV7-8
CDR3aa: CASSLRWASQETQYF
CDR3nt: TGTGCCAGCAGCTTACGCTGGGCCAGCCAAGAGACCCAGTACTTC

j_gene: TRBJ2-5
abundance: many
d_gene: TRBD1
v_gene: TRBV24-1
CDR3aa: CATSDPGQGPETQYF
CDR3nt: TGTGCCACCAGTGATCCCGGACAGGGGCCAGAGACCCAGTACTTC

j_gene: TRBJ1-2
abundance: NA
d_gene: NA
v_gene: TRBV11-2
CDR3aa: CASSLVLQLHGYTF
CDR3nt: TGTGCCAGCAGCTTAGTCCTACAGTTACATGGCTACACCTTC

j_gene: TRBJ1-2
abundance: many
d_gene: TRBD1
v_gene: TRBV20-1
CDR3aa: CSARKGANGYTF
CDR3nt: TGCAGTGCTAGGAAGGGGGCCAATGGCTACACCTTC

j_gene: TRBJ2-5
abundance: NA
d_gene: NA
v_gene: TRBV6-1
CDR3aa: CASRPSGGPDQETQYF
CDR3nt: TGTGCCAGCAGGCCATCCGGGGGGCCCGACCAAGAGACCCAGTACTTC

j_gene: TRBJ2-7
abundance: NA
d_gene: TRBD1
v_gene: TRBV25-1
CDR3aa: CASSGRTGGDEQYF
CDR3nt: TGTGCCAGCAGTGGAAGGACAGGGGGCGACGAGCAGTACTTC

j_gene: TRBJ2-1
abundance: NA
d_gene: TRBD2
v_gene: TRBV19
CDR3aa: CASRGAGGNEQFF
CDR3nt: TGTGCCAGTAGGGGAGCGGGAGGGAATGAGCAGTTCTTC

j_gene: TRBJ1-5
abundance: few
d_gene: NA
v_gene: TRBV7-9
CDR3aa: CASSQTGDGNQPQHF
CDR3nt: TGTGCCAGCAGCCAGACGGGGGATGGCAATCAGCCCCAGCATTTT

j_gene: TRBJ2-3
abundance: few
d_gene: NA
v_gene: TRBV7-8
CDR3aa: CASSLPAGTSTDTQYF
CDR3nt: TGTGCCAGCAGCTTACCCGCGGGGACTAGCACAGATACGCAGTATTTT

j_gene: TRBJ2-7
abundance: many
d_gene: NA
v_gene: TRBV6-1
CDR3aa: CASRRGMGGSSYEQYF
CDR3nt: TGTGCCAGCAGACGGGGGATGGGCGGTAGCTCCTACGAGCAGTACTTC

j_gene: TRBJ2-1
abundance: NA
d_gene: TRBD2
v_gene: TRBV9
CDR3aa: CASRRAGGENNEQFF
CDR3nt: TGTGCCAGCAGGAGAGCGGGAGGGGAAAACAATGAGCAGTTCTTC

j_gene: TRBJ2-3
abundance: many
d_gene: NA
v_gene: TRBV7-9
CDR3aa: CASQGHRADTQYF
CDR3nt: TGTGCCAGCCAGGGGCACAGGGCGGATACGCAGTATTTT

j_gene: TRBJ2-4
abundance: few
d_gene: NA
v_gene: TRBV10-2
CDR3aa: CASSERDLRGGYF
CDR3nt: TGCGCCAGCAGTGAGAGAGATCTGAGGGGGGGATACTTC

j_gene: TRBJ2-3
abundance: few
d_gene: NA
v_gene: TRBV7-6
CDR3aa: CASSYSREGVGTDTQYF
CDR3nt: TGTGCCAGCAGCTACTCAAGGGAAGGGGTCGGCACAGATACGCAGTATTTT

j_gene: TRBJ2-4
abundance: few
d_gene: TRBD1
v_gene: TRBV11-2
CDR3aa: CASSFGQGPDIQYF
CDR3nt: TGTGCCAGCAGCTTCGGACAGGGGCCAGACATTCAGTACTTC

j_gene: TRBJ2-3
abundance: few
d_gene: NA
v_gene: TRBV15
CDR3aa: CAAGGGEGSDTQYF
CDR3nt: TGTGCCGCCGGAGGGGGGGAGGGCTCAGATACGCAGTATTTT

j_gene: TRBJ1-3
abundance: few
d_gene: NA
v_gene: TRBV10-2
CDR3aa: CASKAGTGNTIYF
CDR3nt: TGCGCCAGCAAGGCAGGGACTGGAAACACCATATATTTT

j_gene: TRBJ1-5
abundance: many
d_gene: TRBD1
v_gene: TRBV5-1
CDR3aa: CASSLGTGRSSHQPQHF
CDR3nt: TGCGCCAGCAGCCTAGGGACAGGTAGGTCGTCGCATCAGCCCCAGCATTTT

j_gene: TRBJ2-2
abundance: many
d_gene: NA
v_gene: TRBV29-1
CDR3aa: CSVEGQANTGELFF
CDR3nt: TGCAGCGTTGAAGGACAGGCGAACACCGGGGAGCTGTTTTTT

j_gene: TRBJ1-1
abundance: NA
d_gene: NA
v_gene: TRBV24-1
CDR3aa: CATSDPGGTEAFF
CDR3nt: TGTGCCACCAGTGATCCCGGAGGGACTGAAGCTTTCTTT

j_gene: TRBJ2-5
abundance: few
d_gene: NA
v_gene: TRBV4-1
CDR3aa: CASSRGRGQQETQYF
CDR3nt: TGCGCCAGCAGCCGAGGAAGAGGGCAGCAAGAGACCCAGTACTTC

j_gene: TRBJ2-1
abundance: few
d_gene: TRBD1
v_gene: TRBV7-2
CDR3aa: CASSGGQGIGNEQFF
CDR3nt: TGTGCCAGCAGCGGGGGACAGGGCATCGGTAATGAGCAGTTCTTC